A single sample gave rise to the 21 T cell receptor beta chains below, sequenced in a study of shared clonotypes between healthy human individuals. Method: immunoSEQ multiplex PCR; TCRdb's copy keeps in-frame clones and lacks some. The repertoire holds a few hundred thousand clones, 77% seen once, with about 12% in the top ten. The sequenced sample consisted of PBMCs. The origin of the receptors is a woman in her thirties or forties in good health. Some clones in this sample may be carry-over from other donors' samples.

The chain has TRBV25-1 and TRBJ1-4; 8 bases agree with TRBD1. Per the germline V gene, CDR1 is MGHDK and CDR2 is SYGVNS. The V segment lost 5 bases and the J segment 8 bases; nucleotides outside the gene matches: 7. This CDR3 is built from 14 residues. DNA of the CDR3: TGTGCCAGCAGTCATGGGGGACAGGAAGAAAAACTGTTTTTT. Translating it yields CASSHGGQEEKLFF.

The chain combines TRBV9 with TRBJ1-1; D remains unclear. V was clipped by 2 bases and J by 1 base, with 6 bases between them. The CDR3 is made up of 13 amino acids. CDR1 is SGDLS, CDR2 YYNGEE, per germline. The CDR3 sequence is CASSVQKNTEAFF. CDR3 bases: TGTGCCAGCAGCGTTCAGAAGAACACTGAAGCTTTCTTT.

Comments on this clone: A read error may explain this, as a much larger clone is one base away. CDR3 sequence (DNA): TGTGCCAGCAGTGAGGGGTTTACGCAGTATTTT. Its protein is CASSEGFTQYF. The V and J genes are TRBV6-1 and TRBJ2-3; no reliable D call. CDR1 is MNHNS, CDR2 SASEGT, per germline. Trimming pared 3 bases from V and 8 bases from J, leaving 6 bases between. This CDR3 is 11 amino acids long.

The chain employs TRBV6-1 and TRBJ1-2, with 10 bases matching TRBD1. CDR3 length equals 16 residues. Germline V CDR1 and CDR2: MNHNS, SASEGT. Trimming at V came to 4 bases and at J to 6 bases, leaving 11 bases not matched to a gene. The CDR3 nucleotides read TGTGCCAGCAGTGCCCCGGGACAGGGGCTAAGGGATGGCTACACCTTC. As protein: CASSAPGQGLRDGYTF.

This clone was seen more than once but under ten times. The CDR3 reads CASRPGVGGELFF. The CDR3 DNA follows: TGCGCCAGCCGTCCAGGGGTTGGCGGGGAGCTGTTTTTT. The chain recombines TRBV5-1 with TRBJ2-2; perhaps TRBD1 as D (6 bases). This CDR3 spans 13 amino acids. CDR1 and CDR2 (germline): SGHRS, YFSETQ. V shed 7 bases and J shed 7 bases, with 14 bases lying between them. Looking up the rest from reference TRBV5-1 and TRBJ2-2 gives the full variable domain: KAGVTQTPRYLIKTRGQQVTLSCSPISGHRSVSWYQQTPGQGLQFLFEYFSETQRNKGNFPGRFSGRQFSNSRSEMNVSTLELGDSALYLCASRPGVGGELFFGEGSRLTVL.

The chain combines TRBV11-2 with TRBJ2-2; D perhaps matches TRBD1 (6 bases). The V gene lost 5 bases and the J gene lost 4 bases, with 23 bases spanning the gap. The germline V gene encodes CDR1 SGHAT and CDR2 FQNNGV. The CDR3 is 18 amino acids. CDR3 bases: TGTGCCAGCAGCCCATTTGGGGCTGGGACAACCTCCACCGGGGAGCTGTTTTTT. Its protein is CASSPFGAGTTSTGELFF.

The V call is TRBV6-5, the J call TRBJ2-7; 10 nucleotides agree with TRBD1. Germline V gene sequence: CDR1 MNHEY, CDR2 SVGAGI. Trimming cost V 7 bases and J 6 bases; bases outside gene matches: 6. This CDR3 contains 13 residues. CDR3 loop: CASTRDRGAEQYF. CDR3 in DNA: TGTGCCAGCACACGGGACAGGGGAGCCGAGCAGTACTTC.

There are many counts of this clone. The chain links TRBV2 to TRBJ2-7, with D possibly matching TRBD1 (5 bases). The germline gives CDR1 SNHLY, CDR2 FYNNEI. The CDR3 extends over 15 amino acids. Trimming removed 3 bases at V and 8 bases at J, with 20 bases between. In DNA, the CDR3 is TGTGCCAGCAGTGATTCCAGGGCCCAGTGGATGAAGCAGTACTTC. It specifies CASSDSRAQWMKQYF.

The CDR3 DNA follows: TGTGCCAGCAGTACCGGGACAGGGAAATCCGAGCAGTACTTC. Protein: CASSTGTGKSEQYF. This chain joins TRBV28 and TRBJ2-7; 9 bases align to TRBD1. Germline CDR1 reads MDHEN; CDR2 reads SYDVKM. Unmatched junction bases numbered 8, after V lost 5 bases and J lost 6 bases. The length of the CDR3 is 14 residues.

The chain is built from TRBV18 and TRBJ1-3; D gene unclear. The V gene's germline CDR1 is KGHSH and CDR2 LQKENI. The CDR3 covers 15 residues. V lost 3 bases, J lost 0 bases, and 9 bases lay in between. CDR3: CASSPPGDSGNTIYF. As DNA, the CDR3 is TGTGCCAGCTCACCGCCGGGAGACTCTGGAAACACCATATATTTT.

This rearrangement joins TRBV12-5 to TRBJ2-7; 12 positions match TRBD2. CDR1 is LGHNT, CDR2 FRNRAP, per germline. The junction had 3 bases not matched to a gene; V was cut back by 0 bases and J by 3 bases. CDR3 length: 16 residues. In DNA, the CDR3 is TGTGCTAGTGGTTTGGTAACTAGCGGGAGGATCTACGAGCAGTACTTC. The encoded protein is CASGLVTSGRIYEQYF.

CDR3 in amino acids: CASGPQQGDTQYF. The DNA for the CDR3 is TGTGCCAGCGGGCCACAACAGGGCGATACGCAGTATTTT. This rearrangement joins TRBV6-6 to TRBJ2-3; D possibly corresponds to TRBD1 (6 bases). CDR3 length equals 13 residues. CDR1 is MNHNY, CDR2 SVGAGI, per germline (reference sequence). The V and J ends lost 8 bases and 6 bases respectively, with 15 bases between them.

The chain links TRBV20-1 to TRBJ1-2; D remains unclear. The V gene lost 8 bases and the J gene lost 7 bases, with 5 bases spanning the gap. This CDR3 comprises 8 residues. The germline V gene has CDR1 DFQATT and CDR2 SNEGSKA (reference sequence). CDR3 in amino acids: CSPPGYTF. Here the CDR3 DNA reads TGCAGTCCCCCTGGCTACACCTTC.

Remarks on this clone: One end of the junction is discordant with germline, which a read error may explain. The chain links TRBV18 to TRBJ2-1; D is possibly TRBD2 (5 bases). This CDR3 spans 11 amino acids. Germline-derived CDR1 and CDR2 are KGHSH and LQKENI. The CDR3 sequence is CASSPGRGEVF. The CDR3 region has the DNA TGTGCCAGCTCACCAGGACGGGGAGAAGTCTTC.

As concerns this clone: This likely traces to a read error, being one base from a far larger clone. V and J are TRBV5-6 and TRBJ1-1; TRBD1 agrees at 10 bases. The CDR3 totals 14 residues. V shed 4 bases, J shed 5 bases, and the junction held 5 bases outside the gene matches. Germline CDR1 and CDR2: SGHDT and YYEEEE. The CDR3 loop is CASSPWDRGTEAFF. CDR3 DNA sequence: TGTGCCAGCAGCCCATGGGACAGGGGAACTGAAGCTTTCTTT.

V is TRBV28 and J is TRBJ2-5; 7 nucleotides match TRBD1. This CDR3 is built from 16 residues. CDR1 is MDHEN and CDR2 is SYDVKM in the germline V gene. Losses at the gene ends were 5 bases for V and 0 bases for J; bases not matched to a gene: 9. CDR3 in amino acids: CASSPWTGLYQETQYF. The DNA of the CDR3 is TGTGCCAGCAGTCCGTGGACAGGCCTGTACCAAGAGACCCAGTACTTC.

The chain uses TRBV2 and TRBJ1-4; 8 nucleotides line up with TRBD1. This CDR3 is 15 amino acids long. J lost 8 bases, V lost 4 bases, and 9 bases had no gene match. Germline V lookup: CDR1 SNHLY, CDR2 FYNNEI. The CDR3, as DNA: TGTGCCAGCAGTGTCATGGACAGGGACGGAGAAAAACTGTTTTTT. Its protein is CASSVMDRDGEKLFF.

The rearrangement links TRBV7-7 to TRBJ1-5, with 9 positions matching TRBD1. The CDR3 runs to 15 residues. Germline CDR1 reads SSHAT; CDR2 reads FNYEAQ (reference sequence). V trimming: 1 base; J trimming: 6 bases; junction bases outside the gene matches: 4. DNA of the CDR3: TGTGCCAGCAGCTTAGGGGACAGGGTCAGTCAGCCCCAGCATTTT. Translated: CASSLGDRVSQPQHF.

This sequence joins TRBV28 and TRBJ2-3; the match to TRBD1 covers 7 bases. V dropped 6 bases and J dropped 2; count of bases not matched to a gene: 5. The CDR3 is made up of 14 amino acids. Germline CDR1 is MDHEN and CDR2 is SYDVKM. The CDR3 loop reads CASRGTVLTDTQYF. CDR3 nucleotide sequence: TGTGCCAGCAGGGGGACAGTTCTCACAGATACGCAGTATTTT.

The chain is built from TRBV15 and TRBJ1-2, with D perhaps matching TRBD1 (6 bases). The germline V gene has CDR1 LNHNV and CDR2 YYDKDF (reference sequence). V was shortened by 0 bases and J by 3 bases, with 17 bases between the two germline ends. The CDR3 length is 17 residues. The CDR3: CATSRDGEGVADYGYTF. CDR3 nucleotides: TGTGCCACCAGCAGAGATGGTGAGGGGGTAGCCGACTATGGCTACACCTTC. The full variable domain, in which reference TRBV15 and TRBJ1-2 provide the parts outside the CDR3, is DAMVIQNPRYQVTQFGKPVTLSCSQTLNHNVMYWYQQKSSQAPKLLFHYYDKDFNNEADTPDNFQSRRPNTSFCFLDIRSPGLGDTAMYLCATSRDGEGVADYGYTFGSGTRLTVV.

Many counts were recorded for this clone. The chain couples TRBV5-8 to TRBJ2-7; D is perhaps TRBD2 (6 bases). Trimming left V 5 bases short and J 5 bases short, with 14 bases between. Germline CDR1 SGHTS, CDR2 YDEGEE. The CDR3 spans 13 residues. The CDR3 region is CASRARGIHEQYF. In nucleotides, the CDR3 is TGTGCCAGCAGAGCCCGGGGGATCCACGAGCAGTACTTC.